This T cell receptor beta chain was sequenced for a study of T-cell reconstitution after alpha-beta-depleted transplantation in children. The germline V gene has CDR1 SEHNR and CDR2 FQNEAQ (reference sequence). There are 16 residues in the CDR3. Trimming shortened V by 1 base and J by 4 bases, and 14 bases separated the two germline ends. Preparation of the TCRbeta library involved a method that used unique molecular identifiers. TCRdb recomputed calls from the PCR reads with MiXCR, one row per CDR3 protein. The table shows 250,000 to 350,000 distinct CDR3 sequences, with over 8% occurring only once.

This sequence was found in a human donor who donated a stem cell graft to a child with SCID. Sequences were derived from PBMCs from the stem cell graft donor, sampled from the stem cell graft. The gene calls are TRBV7-9 and TRBJ1-5; D uncertain. CDR3 region: CASSLGHGASNQPQHF. CDR3 DNA sequence: TGTGCCAGCAGCTTAGGTCACGGAGCGAGTAATCAGCCCCAGCATTTT.